Below, 8 T cell receptor beta chains from the same sample are listed, as sequenced in a study of control samples from healthy donors and cancer patients. The method was immunoSEQ multiplex PCR; TCRdb's version includes in-frame clones alone and lacks a portion of them. The sample holds roughly 160,000 clones, around 90% seen once. The sample was blood. These receptors came from a woman under 40 in good health.

The chain uses TRBV24-1 and TRBJ2-1, with 10 nucleotides matching TRBD2. The CDR3 totals 15 residues. CDR1 and CDR2 (germline): KGHDR, SFDVKD. V shed 3 bases and J 6 bases; nucleotides not matched to a gene: 4. Here the CDR3 DNA reads TGTGCCACCAGTGATACTAGGACTAGCGGCAATGAGCAGTTCTTC. Translating gives CATSDTRTSGNEQFF.

This chain joins TRBV19 and TRBJ2-1, with 15 bases fitting TRBD2. Germline CDR1 is LNHDA and CDR2 is SQIVND (reference sequence). The CDR3 covers 19 residues. J was trimmed by 0 bases and V by 7 bases; bases with no gene match: 10. CDR3 in DNA: TGTGCCAGTACCAATCCGGGACTAGCGGGGGGAATCTCCTACAATGAGCAGTTCTTC. This encodes CASTNPGLAGGISYNEQFF. The variable domain in full, completed from reference TRBV19 and TRBJ2-1, reads DGGITQSPKYLFRKEGQNVTLSCEQNLNHDAMYWYRQDPGQGLRLIYYSQIVNDFQKGDIAEGYSVSREKKESFPLTVTSAQKNPTAFYLCASTNPGLAGGISYNEQFFGPGTRLTVL.

The CDR3 region is CVRSSSEGSSGNTIYF. CDR3 in DNA: TGTGTCAGAAGCTCGAGCGAGGGGAGCTCTGGAAACACCATATATTTT. V and J are TRBV7-5 and TRBJ1-3. TRBV7-5 is deemed a pseudogene. The CDR3 has 16 amino acids.

J is TRBJ1-1 and V is TRBV28; D might be TRBD1 (5 bases). Germline assignment: CDR1 MDHEN and CDR2 SYDVKM. The CDR3 has 12 amino acids. Trimming pared 8 bases from V and 3 bases from J, leaving 10 bases between. CDR3 in amino acids: CASLVGDTEAFF. The CDR3 nucleotides are TGTGCCAGCCTTGTGGGGGACACTGAAGCTTTCTTT.

The rearrangement uses TRBV11-2 and TRBJ2-1; maybe TRBD2 (6 bases). This CDR3 contains 16 residues. Germline values: CDR1 SGHAT, CDR2 FQNNGV. Trimming cost V 4 bases and J 0 bases, with 13 bases left between them. The CDR3 protein is CASSYRVAASYNEQFF. The CDR3 nucleotides are TGTGCCAGCAGCTACCGGGTAGCGGCCTCCTACAATGAGCAGTTCTTC.

This sequence joins TRBV12-3 or TRBV12-4 and TRBJ1-2; tentative D call: TRBD1 (5 bases). Trimming cost V 3 bases and J 8 bases, with 13 bases left between them. The CDR3 runs 13 residues. The DNA for the CDR3 is TGTGCCAGCAGTTTCTCAGGGACCCGGGGCTACACCTTC. Its translation: CASSFSGTRGYTF.

This chain connects TRBV19 to TRBJ1-2; D not resolved. In germline, CDR1 is LNHDA, CDR2 SQIVND (reference sequence). The CDR3 extends over 13 amino acids. Deletions cut 5 bases from V and 8 bases from J, with 15 bases between. CDR3 residues: CASSPPAVDGYTF. The DNA of the CDR3 is TGTGCCAGTAGTCCCCCGGCGGTCGACGGCTACACCTTC.

This chain connects TRBV7-9 to TRBJ1-1; D gene ambiguous. V gave up 1 base and J gave up 1 base, with 10 bases separating them. The CDR3 has 15 amino acids. Germline CDR1 and CDR2: SEHNR and FQNEAQ (reference sequence). CDR3 sequence reads: CASSLGSVRNTEAFF. Written as DNA, the CDR3 is TGTGCCAGCAGCTTAGGGTCGGTGAGGAACACTGAAGCTTTCTTT.